Each of the 30 T cell receptor beta chains below was sequenced from the same sample in a study of vaccination effects on CD4 cells after COVID-19. These TCRs are of unknown antigen specificity. The authors isolated CD4+ T cells after approximately 9 days of culture. All study participants received two doses of BNT162b2 or mRNA-1273 vaccine. The table came from immunoSEQ multiplex PCR; TCRdb's copy has only in-frame clones and leaves some out. The data show 50,000 to 70,000 clones, with under 80% seen just once and approximately 2.3% held by the top ten. This specimen consisted of CD4+ T cells from PBMCs cultured without peptide, obtained after COVID-19 vaccination. The receptors stem from a human donor who received a COVID-19 vaccine.

The chain links TRBV10-1 to TRBJ2-7; TRBD1 aligns across 10 bases. Germline CDR1 WNHNN, CDR2 SYGVQD (reference sequence). Germline trimming cut 6 bases from V and 5 bases from J; bases unmatched to any gene: 1. CDR3 size: 12 residues. CDR3 residues: CASRDRGHEQYV. In DNA, the CDR3 is TGCGCCAGCAGAGACAGGGGGCACGAGCAGTACGTC.

This clone was counted between two and nine times. One end of the junction varies from germline; a read error may be responsible. The genes are TRBV5-4 and TRBJ2-2; TRBD1 is a possible D gene (6 bases). CDR1 and CDR2 (germline): SGHNT, YYREEE (reference sequence). CDR3 length: 16 amino acids. The CDR3 DNA follows: TGTGCCAGCAGCTTGGAGGCAGGGGCGAACGCCGGGGAGCTGTTTTTT. Translation gives CASSLEAGANAGELFF.

The gene calls are TRBV7-2 and TRBJ2-6; TRBD1 or TRBD2 may be the D gene (5 bases each). V lost 2 bases, J lost 4 bases, and 9 bases lay in between. Per germline, CDR1 SGHTA and CDR2 FQGNSA. The CDR3 spans 15 residues. The CDR3 DNA follows: TGTGCCAGCAGCTTATGGGGGTCCGGGGCCAACGTCCTGACTTTC. This translates into CASSLWGSGANVLTF.

The V gene is TRBV27, the J gene TRBJ1-2, with D maybe TRBD1 (6 bases). CDR1 is MNHEY, CDR2 SMNVEV, per germline (reference sequence). CDR3 length equals 14 residues. V was clipped by 5 bases and J by 8 bases, with 18 bases between them. CDR3 DNA: TGTGCCAGCAGTCCGCATTTACAGGGCCGAGGCTACACCTTC. Its protein is CASSPHLQGRGYTF.

In its sample, this clone was seen once. This chain connects TRBV5-1 to TRBJ2-7; 9 nucleotides align to TRBD1. The CDR3 is 13 residues long. Germline V gene data show CDR1 as SGHRS and CDR2 as YFSETQ. V lost 3 bases and J lost 6; bases outside the gene matches: 4. The CDR3, as DNA: TGCGCCAGCAGCTGGACAGGGGTAGGCGAGCAGTACGTC. Translated, it gives CASSWTGVGEQYV.

This clone was recorded only once. This chain uses TRBV7-2 with TRBJ2-2; D gene unclear. The CDR3 length is 14 residues. Germline V gene data show CDR1 as SGHTA and CDR2 as FQGNSA. Deletions cut 5 bases from V and 0 bases from J, with 7 bases between. CDR3 protein: CASSPGPNTGELFF. For the CDR3, the DNA is TGTGCCAGCAGCCCAGGACCGAACACCGGGGAGCTGTTTTTT. Looking up the rest from reference TRBV7-2 and TRBJ2-2 gives the full variable domain: GAGVSQSPSNKVTEKGKDVELRCDPISGHTALYWYRQSLGQGLEFLIYFQGNSAPDKSGLPSDRFSAERTGGSVSTLTIQRTQQEDSAVYLCASSPGPNTGELFFGEGSRLTVL.

The chain has TRBV6-4 and TRBJ2-2, with D unclear. V lost 5 bases and J 8 bases, leaving 12 bases between the germline ends. There are 13 residues in the CDR3. From germline, CDR1 is MRHNA and CDR2 SNTAGT. CDR3 loop: CASSQLPTGELFF. The CDR3 DNA is TGTGCCAGCAGTCAACTCCCGACAGGGGAGCTGTTTTTT.

This CDR3 is CASSQVGRNQETQYF. CDR3 nucleotides: TGCGCCAGCAGCCAAGTCGGCCGGAACCAAGAGACCCAGTACTTC. This chain uses TRBV4-1 with TRBJ2-5; unclear D gene. V gave up 1 base and J gave up 0 bases, with 9 bases separating them. This CDR3 is 15 amino acids long. The germline CDR1 and CDR2 sequences are MGHRA and YSYEKL.

The sample holds one count of this clone. The chain couples TRBV7-2 to TRBJ1-2; no definite D call. Germline CDR1 reads SGHTA; CDR2 reads FQGNSA. The CDR3 consists of 12 residues. V dropped 1 base and J dropped 4 bases, with 4 bases sitting between them. The CDR3 is CASSLEGYGYTF. The CDR3 nucleotides read TGTGCCAGCAGCTTAGAAGGCTATGGCTACACCTTC. The whole variable domain, remainder taken from reference TRBV7-2 and TRBJ1-2, is GAGVSQSPSNKVTEKGKDVELRCDPISGHTALYWYRQSLGQGLEFLIYFQGNSAPDKSGLPSDRFSAERTGGSVSTLTIQRTQQEDSAVYLCASSLEGYGYTFGSGTRLTVV.

V gene TRBV7-3 combines with J gene TRBJ1-1; 10 nucleotides match TRBD1. V gave up 5 bases and J gave up 0 bases; unmatched junction bases: 3. Germline V CDR1 and CDR2: SGHTA, FQGTGA. This CDR3 has 15 residues. This chain's CDR3 is CASSRQGAMNTEAFF. The CDR3, as DNA: TGTGCCAGCAGCAGACAGGGGGCGATGAACACTGAAGCTTTCTTT. Looking up the rest from reference TRBV7-3 and TRBJ1-1 gives the full variable domain: GAGVSQTPSNKVTEKGKYVELRCDPISGHTALYWYRQSLGQGPEFLIYFQGTGAADDSGLPNDRFFAVRPEGSVSTLKIQRTERGDSAVYLCASSRQGAMNTEAFFGQGTRLTVV.

This chain uses TRBV28 with TRBJ1-5; D ambiguous. The CDR3 has 14 residues. V was pared by 6 bases and J by 11 bases, with 20 bases between. In germline, CDR1 is MDHEN, CDR2 SYDVKM. The CDR3 nucleotides are TGTGCCAGCAGCCGGATACAAGCCCTCGGCGCCCAGCATTTT. Its translation: CASSRIQALGAQHF.

CDR3 residues: CASSSGGGYGYTF. Here the CDR3 DNA reads TGCGCCAGCAGCTCCGGGGGGGGCTATGGCTACACCTTC. The gene calls are TRBV5-1 and TRBJ1-2, with D possibly TRBD1 on 5 matching bases. Germline loops: CDR1 SGHRS, CDR2 YFSETQ. The CDR3 runs to 13 residues. V lost 3 bases and J lost 4, with 10 bases in between.

V usage is TRBV5-1 and J usage is TRBJ1-4; 8 bases agree with TRBD1. The CDR3 extends over 14 amino acids. Germline lookup yields CDR1 SGHRS and CDR2 YFSETQ. The trim removed 3 bases at V and 8 bases at J, leaving 6 bases unmatched. The CDR3 here is CASSSQGEKEKLFF. DNA of the CDR3: TGCGCCAGCAGCTCACAGGGGGAAAAGGAAAAACTGTTTTTT.

CDR3 bases: TGTGCCAGCAACCAAGGGGGTAACACTGAAGCTTTCTTT. Its translation is CASNQGGNTEAFF. This chain uses TRBV12-3 or TRBV12-4 with TRBJ1-1, with D possibly TRBD1 on 6 matching bases. The CDR3 is made up of 13 amino acids. The V gene lost 7 bases and the J gene lost 2 bases, with 11 bases spanning the gap.

This rearrangement joins TRBV25-1 to TRBJ2-3, with TRBD1 identical over 8 bases. The V and J ends lost 2 bases and 5 bases, in that order; junction bases with no gene match: 6. This CDR3 has 15 residues. Germline CDR1 reads MGHDK; CDR2 reads SYGVNS. The CDR3 is CASSEQGARRDTQYF. CDR3 DNA: TGTGCCAGCAGTGAACAGGGGGCGCGAAGAGATACGCAGTATTTT.

The CDR3 region is CASSRPQETQYF. CDR3 nucleotide sequence: TGTGCCAGCAGCCGACCCCAAGAGACCCAGTACTTC. V gene TRBV7-2 combines with J gene TRBJ2-5, with D uncertain. The germline V gene encodes CDR1 SGHTA and CDR2 FQGNSA. The CDR3 spans 12 residues. V was shortened by 5 bases and J by 1 base, with 5 bases between the two germline ends. Full variable domain (missing parts from reference TRBV7-2 and TRBJ2-5): GAGVSQSPSNKVTEKGKDVELRCDPISGHTALYWYRQSLGQGLEFLIYFQGNSAPDKSGLPSDRFSAERTGGSVSTLTIQRTQQEDSAVYLCASSRPQETQYFGPGTRLLVL.

The chain combines TRBV6-5 with TRBJ1-1, with a tentative D call TRBD1 (6 bases). V lost 5 bases, J lost 1 base, and 11 bases lay in between. CDR3 length equals 14 residues. Germline V gives CDR1 MNHEY, CDR2 SVGAGI. The CDR3 nucleotides read TGTGCCAGCAGTAGTTCACAGGGGAACACTGAAGCTTTCTTT. It encodes CASSSSQGNTEAFF.

The chain carries TRBV10-1 and TRBJ1-1; D unresolved. V gave up 2 bases and J gave up 0 bases, with 13 bases separating them. The CDR3 runs to 16 residues. CDR1 is WNHNN, CDR2 SYGVQD, per germline (reference sequence). The CDR3 spells CASSEGIGHLNTEAFF. Written as DNA, the CDR3 is TGCGCCAGCAGTGAGGGGATCGGCCACCTGAACACTGAAGCTTTCTTT.

The CDR3 region has the DNA TGTGCCAGCAGCTTCGTCCGCATGGGAAACATTCAGTACTTC. The encoded protein is CASSFVRMGNIQYF. The chain uses TRBV5-8 and TRBJ2-4; D remains unclear. Trimming left V 2 bases short and J 6 bases short, with 12 bases between. CDR3 size: 14 residues. Germline V gene lookup returns CDR1 SGHTS and CDR2 YDEGEE.

The chain links TRBV6-2 or TRBV6-3 to TRBJ2-1; the D is unclear. Per germline, CDR1 MNHEY and CDR2 SVGEGT. Trimming cost V 2 bases and J 7 bases, with 15 bases left between them. CDR3 length equals 15 residues. The DNA of the CDR3 is TGTGCCAGCAGTTACGATCCGAGAACGGTAAATGAGCAGTTCTTC. This sequence encodes CASSYDPRTVNEQFF.

The J gene is TRBJ2-1, the V gene TRBV24-1, with TRBD1 as a possible D gene (5 bases). The CDR3 is 16 residues long. In germline, CDR1 is KGHDR, CDR2 SFDVKD. V gave up 0 bases and J gave up 0 bases, with 8 bases separating them. CDR3 coding DNA: TGTGCCACCAGTGATTTGACAGGTAGCTCCTACAATGAGCAGTTCTTC. Translated: CATSDLTGSSYNEQFF.

This chain joins TRBV10-3 and TRBJ1-1; 8 nucleotides line up with TRBD1. The junction had 2 bases not matched to a gene; V was cut back by 0 bases and J by 5 bases. There are 14 residues in the CDR3. Germline lookup yields CDR1 ENHRY and CDR2 SYGVKD. CDR3 loop: CAISESDRDTEAFF. CDR3 nucleotide sequence: TGTGCCATCAGTGAGTCGGACAGGGATACTGAAGCTTTCTTT.

The J gene is TRBJ1-2, the V gene TRBV19; maybe TRBD1 (5 bases). CDR1 and CDR2 (germline): LNHDA, SQIVND (reference sequence). Trimming shortened V by 5 bases and J by 4 bases, and 17 bases separated the two germline ends. CDR3 size: 15 residues. CDR3 nucleotide sequence: TGTGCCAGTAGTGTAAACACGGGACCGAGCTATGGCTACACCTTC. Translating gives CASSVNTGPSYGYTF. The whole variable domain, remainder taken from reference TRBV19 and TRBJ1-2, is DGGITQSPKYLFRKEGQNVTLSCEQNLNHDAMYWYRQDPGQGLRLIYYSQIVNDFQKGDIAEGYSVSREKKESFPLTVTSAQKNPTAFYLCASSVNTGPSYGYTFGSGTRLTVV.

This chain links TRBV2 with TRBJ2-6; D might be TRBD1 (6 bases). CDR1 is SNHLY and CDR2 is FYNNEI in the germline V gene. The CDR3 has 14 amino acids. Trimming cost V 6 bases and J 4 bases, with 10 bases left between them. CDR3 DNA: TGTGCCAGCAGAAGGGGGTCCGGGGCCAACGTCCTGACTTTC. Encoded protein: CASRRGSGANVLTF.

This CDR3 is CASSPGTGESSYNSPLHF. The CDR3, as DNA: TGTGCCAGCAGCCCGGGGACAGGGGAGAGCTCCTATAATTCACCCCTCCACTTT. The chain links TRBV7-2 to TRBJ1-6; 10 bases align to TRBD1. This CDR3 is built from 18 residues. Germline CDR1 reads SGHTA; CDR2 reads FQGNSA. J gave up 0 bases and V 5 bases, and 7 bases lay outside the gene matches.

V gene TRBV19 combines with J gene TRBJ1-5; no clear D. The germline CDR1 and CDR2 sequences are LNHDA and SQIVND (reference sequence). V was shortened by 10 bases and J by 0 bases, with 16 bases between the two germline ends. This CDR3 has 15 amino acids. The CDR3 is CATTRQFYSNQPQHF. The DNA of the CDR3 is TGTGCCACCACACGACAATTTTATAGCAATCAGCCCCAGCATTTT. Complete variable domain (other parts from reference TRBV19 and TRBJ1-5): DGGITQSPKYLFRKEGQNVTLSCEQNLNHDAMYWYRQDPGQGLRLIYYSQIVNDFQKGDIAEGYSVSREKKESFPLTVTSAQKNPTAFYLCATTRQFYSNQPQHFGDGTRLSIL.

This chain uses TRBV3-1 (or the pseudogene TRBV3-2) with TRBJ1-1, with D tentatively TRBD1 (5 bases). The V and J ends lost 8 bases and 2 bases respectively, with 12 bases between them. There are 13 residues in the CDR3. Looked up from germline, CDR1 is LGHDT and CDR2 is YNNKEL (reference sequence). CDR3 sequence reads: CASGRDFNTEAFF. The CDR3 coding sequence is TGTGCCAGCGGACGGGACTTTAACACTGAAGCTTTCTTT.

This clone was detected only a few times. The chain combines TRBV7-9 with TRBJ2-7; D is undetermined. This CDR3 has 14 amino acids. Deletions cut 5 bases from V and 2 bases from J, with 13 bases between. Germline V gene sequence: CDR1 SEHNR, CDR2 FQNEAQ (reference sequence). The CDR3 nucleotides read TGTGCCAGCAGCCCCAACCGGGTCCCCTACGAGCAGTACGTC. This translates into CASSPNRVPYEQYV.

This clone was detected only once. The rearrangement uses TRBV9 and TRBJ2-7; 7 bases are shared with TRBD1. Losses at the gene ends were 8 bases for V and 6 bases for J; bases not matched to a gene: 11. The CDR3 spans 13 residues. The germline gives CDR1 SGDLS, CDR2 YYNGEE. In DNA form, the CDR3 reads TGTGCCAGAGCCAGACAGGGCCGAGGCGAGCAGTACGTC. This sequence encodes CARARQGRGEQYV.

V usage is TRBV6-2 or TRBV6-3 and J usage is TRBJ1-5; D is undetermined. V dropped 4 bases and J dropped 3 bases, with 13 bases sitting between them. CDR1 MNHEY and CDR2 SVGEGT come from the germline V gene. There are 15 residues in the CDR3. DNA for the CDR3: TGTGCCAGCAGTTCCCATCGTGGTTCCAATCAGCCCCAGCATTTT. Translation: CASSSHRGSNQPQHF.